This T cell receptor (beta chain) was found in a study of graft-versus-host responses after intestinal transplantation. The overall study: As for transplant type, recipients had multivisceral, liver-intestinal, or isolated intestinal grafts. After anti-thymocyte globulin induction, recipients took tacrolimus and steroids for roughly three years.

Germline loops: CDR1 MGHRA, CDR2 YSYEKL. There are 13 residues in the CDR3. V trimming: 1 base; J trimming: 8 bases; junction bases outside the gene matches: 0. As to this clone: The antigen remains undetermined.

TCRdb's copy holds only in-frame clones and misses some; the assay was immunoSEQ multiplex PCR. This sample has tens of thousands of clones, with 82% found just once. The chain joins TRBV4-1 to TRBJ2-4; 9 nucleotides agree with TRBD1. The receptor was isolated from a human donor who was the organ donor for an intestinal transplant. Sequences were derived from unstimulated CD8+ T cells sorted from spleen or lymph node cells, sampled before transplant. Here the CDR3 DNA reads TGCGCCAGCAGCCAAGGACAGGGGGACATTCAGTACTTC. Residues: CASSQGQGDIQYF.